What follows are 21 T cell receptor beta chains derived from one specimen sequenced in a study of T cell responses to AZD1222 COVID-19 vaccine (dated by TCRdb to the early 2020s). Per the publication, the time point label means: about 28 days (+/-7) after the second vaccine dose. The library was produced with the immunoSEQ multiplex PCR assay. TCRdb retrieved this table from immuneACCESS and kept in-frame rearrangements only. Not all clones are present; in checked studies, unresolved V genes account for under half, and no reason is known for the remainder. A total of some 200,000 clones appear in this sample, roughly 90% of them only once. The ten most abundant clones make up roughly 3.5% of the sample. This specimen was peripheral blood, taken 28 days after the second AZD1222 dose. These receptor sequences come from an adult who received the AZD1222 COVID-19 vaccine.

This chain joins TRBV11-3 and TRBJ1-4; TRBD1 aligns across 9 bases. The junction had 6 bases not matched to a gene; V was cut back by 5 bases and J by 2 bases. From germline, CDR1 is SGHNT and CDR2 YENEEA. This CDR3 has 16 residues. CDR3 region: CASSAGQGFTNEKLFF. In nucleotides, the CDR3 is TGTGCCAGCAGCGCGGGACAGGGCTTTACTAATGAAAAACTGTTTTTT.

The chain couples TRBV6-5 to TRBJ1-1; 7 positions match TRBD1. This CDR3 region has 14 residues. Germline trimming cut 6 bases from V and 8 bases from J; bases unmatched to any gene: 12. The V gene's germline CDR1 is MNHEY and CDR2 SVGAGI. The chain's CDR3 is CASRQGVGLGEAFF. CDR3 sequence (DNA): TGTGCCAGCAGGCAGGGGGTGGGCTTAGGCGAAGCTTTCTTT.

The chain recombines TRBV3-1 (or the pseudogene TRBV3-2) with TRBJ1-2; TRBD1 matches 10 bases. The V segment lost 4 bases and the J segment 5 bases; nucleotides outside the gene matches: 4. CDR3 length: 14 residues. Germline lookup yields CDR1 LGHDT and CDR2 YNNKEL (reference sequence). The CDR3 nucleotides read TGTGCCAGCAGCCCGGACAGGGGGATTTATGGCTACACCTTC. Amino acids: CASSPDRGIYGYTF.

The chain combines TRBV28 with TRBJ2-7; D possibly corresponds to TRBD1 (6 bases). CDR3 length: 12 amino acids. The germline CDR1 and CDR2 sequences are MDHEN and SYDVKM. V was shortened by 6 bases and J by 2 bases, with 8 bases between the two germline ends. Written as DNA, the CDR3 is TGTGCCAGCAGCTACAGGGCCTACGAGCAGTACTTC. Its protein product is CASSYRAYEQYF. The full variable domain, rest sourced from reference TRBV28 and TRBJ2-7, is DVKVTQSSRYLVKRTGEKVFLECVQDMDHENMFWYRQDPGLGLRLIYFSYDVKMKEKGDIPEGYSVSREKKERFSLILESASTNQTSMYLCASSYRAYEQYFGPGTRLTVT.

The CDR3 coding sequence is TGTGCCAGCAGTTACCCCGGGGACTACGAGCAGTACTTC. Translation: CASSYPGDYEQYF. The chain employs TRBV6-6 and TRBJ2-7; D may be TRBD2 (5 bases). The V end lost 2 bases, the J end lost 3 bases, and 8 bases lay between the germline ends. Germline CDR1 MNHNY, CDR2 SVGAGI (reference sequence). This CDR3 contains 13 residues.

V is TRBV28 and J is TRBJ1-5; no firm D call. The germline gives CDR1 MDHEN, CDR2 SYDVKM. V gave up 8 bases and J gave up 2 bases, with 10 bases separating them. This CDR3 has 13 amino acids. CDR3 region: CASGASGNQPQHF. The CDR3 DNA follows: TGTGCCAGCGGAGCGTCGGGCAATCAGCCCCAGCATTTT.

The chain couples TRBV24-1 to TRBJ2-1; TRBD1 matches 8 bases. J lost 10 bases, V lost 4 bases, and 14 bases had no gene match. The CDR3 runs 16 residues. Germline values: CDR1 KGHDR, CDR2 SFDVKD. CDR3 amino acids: CATSDPDRASIGEQFF. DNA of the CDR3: TGTGCCACCAGTGACCCGGACAGGGCTTCGATCGGAGAGCAGTTCTTC.

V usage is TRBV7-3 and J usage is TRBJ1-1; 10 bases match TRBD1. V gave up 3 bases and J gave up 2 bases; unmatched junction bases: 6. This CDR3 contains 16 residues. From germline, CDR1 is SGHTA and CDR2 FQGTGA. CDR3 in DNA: TGTGCCAGCAGCTTGACAGGGGGCGCACGAAACACTGAAGCTTTCTTT. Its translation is CASSLTGGARNTEAFF.

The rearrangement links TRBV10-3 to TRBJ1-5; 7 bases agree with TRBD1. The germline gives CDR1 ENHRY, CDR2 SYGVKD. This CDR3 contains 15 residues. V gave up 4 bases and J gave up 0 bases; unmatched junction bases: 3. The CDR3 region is CAISAGTDSNQPQHF. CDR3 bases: TGTGCCATCAGTGCCGGGACAGATAGCAATCAGCCCCAGCATTTT.

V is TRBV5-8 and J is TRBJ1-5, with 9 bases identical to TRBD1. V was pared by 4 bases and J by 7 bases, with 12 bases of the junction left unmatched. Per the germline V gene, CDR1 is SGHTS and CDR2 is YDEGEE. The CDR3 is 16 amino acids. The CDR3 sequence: CASSRPDRGSDQPQHF. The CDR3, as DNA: TGTGCCAGCAGCCGACCCGACAGGGGGTCCGACCAGCCCCAGCATTTT.

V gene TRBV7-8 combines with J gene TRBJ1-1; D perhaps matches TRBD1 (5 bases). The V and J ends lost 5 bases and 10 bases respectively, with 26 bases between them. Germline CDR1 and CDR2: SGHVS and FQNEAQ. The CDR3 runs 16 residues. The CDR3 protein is CASSLEGYPRGNPAFF. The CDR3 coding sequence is TGTGCCAGCAGCCTAGAGGGGTATCCGCGAGGAAATCCAGCTTTCTTT.

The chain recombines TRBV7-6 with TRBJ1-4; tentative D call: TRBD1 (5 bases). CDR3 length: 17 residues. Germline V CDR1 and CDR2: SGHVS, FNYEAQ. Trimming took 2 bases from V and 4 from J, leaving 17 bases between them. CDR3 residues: CASSLRPTVGSNEKLFF. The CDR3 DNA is TGTGCCAGCAGCTTAAGACCGACAGTAGGGAGTAATGAAAAACTGTTTTTT.

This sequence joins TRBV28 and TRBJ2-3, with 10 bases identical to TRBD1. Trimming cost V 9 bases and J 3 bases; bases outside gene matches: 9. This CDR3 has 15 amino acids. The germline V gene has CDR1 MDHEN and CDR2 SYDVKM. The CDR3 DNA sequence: TGTGCCAGTCCCCCGGGACAGGGGTGGACAGATACGCAGTATTTT. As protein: CASPPGQGWTDTQYF.

CDR3 sequence reads: CASSLVSGGVHNEQFF. The CDR3 DNA follows: TGTGCCAGCAGCTTGGTGAGCGGGGGAGTCCACAATGAGCAGTTCTTC. The rearrangement uses TRBV11-2 and TRBJ2-1; 8 bases are shared with TRBD2. V dropped 3 bases and J dropped 5; count of bases not matched to a gene: 9. Germline V CDR1 and CDR2: SGHAT, FQNNGV. CDR3 length: 16 amino acids.

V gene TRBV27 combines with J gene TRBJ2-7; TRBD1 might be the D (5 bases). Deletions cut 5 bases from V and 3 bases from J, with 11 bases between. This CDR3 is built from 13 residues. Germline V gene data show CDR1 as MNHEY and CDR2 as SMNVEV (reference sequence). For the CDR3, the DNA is TGTGCCAGCAGTCCGAGACAGAGCTACGAGCAGTACTTC. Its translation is CASSPRQSYEQYF.

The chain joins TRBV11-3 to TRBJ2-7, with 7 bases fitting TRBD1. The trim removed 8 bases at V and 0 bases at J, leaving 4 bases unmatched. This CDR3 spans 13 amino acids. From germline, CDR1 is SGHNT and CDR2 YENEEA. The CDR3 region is CASGDRASYEQYF. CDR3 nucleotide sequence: TGTGCCAGCGGCGACAGGGCCTCCTACGAGCAGTACTTC.

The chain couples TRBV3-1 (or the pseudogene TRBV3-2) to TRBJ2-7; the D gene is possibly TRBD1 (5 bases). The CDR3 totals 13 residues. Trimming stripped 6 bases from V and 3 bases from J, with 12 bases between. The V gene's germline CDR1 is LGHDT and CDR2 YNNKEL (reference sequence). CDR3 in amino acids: CASRQGGLYEQYF. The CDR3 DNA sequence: TGTGCCAGCAGGCAGGGCGGTCTCTACGAGCAGTACTTC.

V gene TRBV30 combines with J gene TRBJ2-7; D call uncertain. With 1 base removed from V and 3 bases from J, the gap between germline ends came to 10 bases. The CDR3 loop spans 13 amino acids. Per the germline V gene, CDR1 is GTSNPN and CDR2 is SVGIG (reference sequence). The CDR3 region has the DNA TGTGCCTGGAGTGCGGCGAACGGCTACGAGCAGTACTTC. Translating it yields CAWSAANGYEQYF.

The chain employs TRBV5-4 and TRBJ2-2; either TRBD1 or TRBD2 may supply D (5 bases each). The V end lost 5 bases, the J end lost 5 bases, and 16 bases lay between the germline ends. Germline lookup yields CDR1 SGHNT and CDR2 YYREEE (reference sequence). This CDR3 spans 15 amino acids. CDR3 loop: CASSNRDLGTGELFF. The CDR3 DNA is TGTGCCAGCAGTAACCGGGACCTGGGGACCGGGGAGCTGTTTTTT.

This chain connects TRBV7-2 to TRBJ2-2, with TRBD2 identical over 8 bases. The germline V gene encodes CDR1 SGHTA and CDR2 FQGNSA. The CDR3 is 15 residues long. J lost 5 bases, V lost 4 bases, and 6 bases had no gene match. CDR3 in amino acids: CASSSPGTRTGELFF. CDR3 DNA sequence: TGTGCCAGCAGCTCGCCCGGGACTAGAACCGGGGAGCTGTTTTTT.

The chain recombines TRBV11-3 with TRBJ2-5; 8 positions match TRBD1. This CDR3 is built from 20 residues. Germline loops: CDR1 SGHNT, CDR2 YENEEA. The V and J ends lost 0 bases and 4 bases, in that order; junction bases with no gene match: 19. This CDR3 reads CASSLDSAGGAIRRRETQYF. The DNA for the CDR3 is TGTGCCAGCAGCTTAGATTCGGCAGGGGGCGCGATCAGACGAAGAGAGACCCAGTACTTC.